This T cell receptor beta chain emerged from a study of blood T cell repertoires in COVID-19 (dated by TCRdb to about 2020). For the study in its entirety: Collaborator samples came from the United States, Italy and Spain and covered acute and convalescent phases of COVID-19. The prospective study material was composed of cDNA or gDNA derived from T cells, B-cell-depleted T cells, or PBMCs. The dataset comprised deeply sampled blood TCRbeta repertoires from subjects exposed to, actively infected with, or recovered from COVID-19. A freely available public database, intended as a resource for researchers studying the immune response to SARS-CoV-2, is where the repertoires were released. Samples were obtained from the ongoing ImmuneRACE study (first 160 participants) and from approximately 1,200 subjects provided by 6 global collaborators. The sample metadata nearly always contained a de-identified subject ID, COVID-19 status, age in years and sex. Where available, HLA class I and class II types were taken from metadata supplied by the sample provider and were not determined by assay-based typing.

Participants in the prospective study were aged about 18 to 95 years, lived in 20 to 30 United States geographic areas, and enrolled through a virtual design. Cohort assignment in the prospective study relied on participant-reported clinical history from a screening survey and a study questionnaire. In the prospective study, mobile phlebotomists collected whole blood, serum and a nasopharyngeal or oropharyngeal swab from each participant. Over a roughly 2-month period, participants in the prospective study had the option of providing additional blood draws and questionnaires. Prospective study blood samples were shipped either frozen or at room temperature before DNA extraction. A remark on this clone: Its antigen is unknown. Base qualities are missing; no much larger clone stands one base away.

V is cut back by 4 bases and J by 6 bases, with 6 bases in the junction unmatched. The germline V gene provides CDR1 SGHTS and CDR2 YDEGEE. From cysteine to phenylalanine, the CDR3 is 15 amino acids long. The kept DNA is CDR3 alone, 45 bases in frame from the first base. TCRbeta CDR3 regions were amplified from genomic DNA by means of the immunoSEQ Assay, a bias-controlled multiplex PCR. Under the source paper's analysis protocol: The number of nucleated cells in each sample was estimated by amplification of reference gene primers within the assay. To quantify the absolute abundance of each unique TCRbeta CDR3 rearrangement, sequence reads were collapsed and filtered. For each sample, productive Simpson clonality was calculated as the square root of Simpson's diversity index across productive rearrangements. TCRdb retrieved this table from immuneACCESS and kept in-frame rearrangements only. Not all clones are present; in checked studies, unresolved V genes account for under half, and no reason is known for the remainder. That table gives V, J and clone size, and the DNA gave D and trimming. The sample has about 220,000 clones on record, 88% of them singletons. The ten top clones hold about 2.5% of the sample.

General study outcomes and caveats: How much clinical and demographic metadata was included differed by source and by participant, and the metadata was provided uncurated.

Recombination linked TRBV5-8 to TRBJ1-5; the junction holds 11 bases that match TRBD1. Sequenced input: PBMCs or T cells enriched from blood (not recorded which). The clonotype was recovered from a woman aged 40 to 49 with acute COVID-19. The CDR3 protein is CASSPGQGVAQPQHF. The DNA reads as follows: TGTGCCAGCAGCCCGGGACAGGGGGTGGCTCAGCCCCAGCATTTT.